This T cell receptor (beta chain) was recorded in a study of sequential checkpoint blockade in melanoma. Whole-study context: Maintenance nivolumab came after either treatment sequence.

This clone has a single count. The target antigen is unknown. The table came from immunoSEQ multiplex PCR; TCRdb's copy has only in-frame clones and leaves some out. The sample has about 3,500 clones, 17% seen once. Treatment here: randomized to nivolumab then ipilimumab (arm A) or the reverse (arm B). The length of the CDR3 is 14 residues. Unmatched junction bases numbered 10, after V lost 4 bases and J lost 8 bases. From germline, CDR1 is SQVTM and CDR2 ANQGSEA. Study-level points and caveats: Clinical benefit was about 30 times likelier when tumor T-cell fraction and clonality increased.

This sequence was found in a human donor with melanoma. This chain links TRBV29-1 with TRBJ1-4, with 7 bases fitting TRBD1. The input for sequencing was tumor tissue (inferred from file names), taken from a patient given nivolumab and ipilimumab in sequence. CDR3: CSVVGTGAGEKLFF. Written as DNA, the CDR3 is TGCAGCGTTGTGGGTACAGGGGCGGGGGAAAAACTGTTTTTT.